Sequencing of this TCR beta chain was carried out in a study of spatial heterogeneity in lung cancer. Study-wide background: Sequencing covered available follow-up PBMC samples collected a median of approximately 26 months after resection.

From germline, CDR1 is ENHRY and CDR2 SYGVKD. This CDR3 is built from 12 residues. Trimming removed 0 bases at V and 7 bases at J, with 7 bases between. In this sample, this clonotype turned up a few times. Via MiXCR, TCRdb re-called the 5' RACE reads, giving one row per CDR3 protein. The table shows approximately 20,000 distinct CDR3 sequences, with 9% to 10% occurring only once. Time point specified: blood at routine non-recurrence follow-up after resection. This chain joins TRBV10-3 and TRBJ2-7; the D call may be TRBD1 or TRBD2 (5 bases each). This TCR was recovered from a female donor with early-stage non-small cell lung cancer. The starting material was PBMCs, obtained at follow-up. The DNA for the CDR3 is TGTGCCATCAGTGAGTCAGGGGAGGAGCAGTACTTC. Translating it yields CAISESGEEQYF.